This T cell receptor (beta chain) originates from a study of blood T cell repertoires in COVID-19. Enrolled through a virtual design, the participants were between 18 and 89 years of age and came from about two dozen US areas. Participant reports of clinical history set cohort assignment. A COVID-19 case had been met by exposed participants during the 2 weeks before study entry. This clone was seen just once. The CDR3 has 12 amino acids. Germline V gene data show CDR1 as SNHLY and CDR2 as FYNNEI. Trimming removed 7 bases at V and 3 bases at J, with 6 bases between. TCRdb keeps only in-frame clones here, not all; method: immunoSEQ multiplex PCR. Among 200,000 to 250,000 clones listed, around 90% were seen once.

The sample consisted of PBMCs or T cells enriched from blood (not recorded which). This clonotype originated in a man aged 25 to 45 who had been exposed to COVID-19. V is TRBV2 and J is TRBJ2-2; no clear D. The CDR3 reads CASNIDTGELFF. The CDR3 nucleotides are TGTGCCAGCAATATAGACACCGGGGAGCTGTTTTTT. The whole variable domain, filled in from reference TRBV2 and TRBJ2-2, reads EPEVTQTPSHQVTQMGQEVILRCVPISNHLYFYWYRQILGQKVEFLVSFYNNEISEKSEIFDDQFSVERPDGSNFTLKIRSTKLEDSAMYFCASNIDTGELFFGEGSRLTVL.